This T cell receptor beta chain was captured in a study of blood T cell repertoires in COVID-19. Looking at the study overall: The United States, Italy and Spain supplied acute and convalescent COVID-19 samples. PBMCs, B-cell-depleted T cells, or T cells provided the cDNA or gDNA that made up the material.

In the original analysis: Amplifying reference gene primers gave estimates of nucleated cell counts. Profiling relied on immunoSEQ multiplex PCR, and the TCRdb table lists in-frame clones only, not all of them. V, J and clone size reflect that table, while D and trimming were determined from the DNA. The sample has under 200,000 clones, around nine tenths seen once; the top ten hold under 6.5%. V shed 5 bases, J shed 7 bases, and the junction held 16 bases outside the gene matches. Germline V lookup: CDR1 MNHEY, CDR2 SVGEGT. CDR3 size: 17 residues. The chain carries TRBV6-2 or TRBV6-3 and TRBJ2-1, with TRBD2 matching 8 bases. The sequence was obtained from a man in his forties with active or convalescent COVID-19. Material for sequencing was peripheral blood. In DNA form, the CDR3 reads TGTGCCAGCAGTAAACTTTTAGCGGGGAGCGTAGGAAATGAGCAGTTCTTC. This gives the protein CASSKLLAGSVGNEQFF.